This T cell receptor beta chain emerged from a study of T cell changes during pregnancy in multiple sclerosis. Germline V gene data show CDR1 as KGHSH and CDR2 as LQKENI. The CDR3 is made up of 13 amino acids. V shed 1 base, J shed 11 bases, and the junction held 7 bases outside the gene matches. This table comes from immunoSEQ multiplex PCR, and its TCRdb copy is limited to in-frame clones, with some not included. The table shows roughly 83,000 clones, with about nine tenths occurring only once. The chain is built from TRBV18 and TRBJ1-1; 7 bases align to TRBD1. The receptor comes from a female donor in good health, serving as a control in a pregnancy study. Some clones in this sample may be carry-over from other donors' samples. Sequencing was performed on PBMCs, taken in the first trimester of pregnancy. CDR3 in amino acids: CASSPRDSEYAFF. The DNA of the CDR3 is TGTGCCAGCTCACCACGGGACAGTGAATACGCTTTCTTT.